The present T cell receptor beta chain was sequenced within a study of Graves' ophthalmopathy and Graves' hyperthyroidism (dated by TCRdb to the late 2010s). The study in broad terms: Peripheral blood was collected at initial diagnosis, before any treatment. TCR beta repertoire signatures were used to distinguish Graves' ophthalmopathy from Graves' hyperthyroidism and to predict progression to ophthalmopathy. In total, approximately 140 blood samples were TCR-sequenced: 43 ophthalmopathy, some 75 hyperthyroidism and some 17 hyperthyroidism-to-ophthalmopathy patients. To explore V-J signatures distinguishing ophthalmopathy from hyperthyroidism, a discovery set of under 110 patients (fewer than 45 ophthalmopathy, about 57 stable hyperthyroidism) was enrolled. For independent validation, a separate cohort was made up of roughly 19 hyperthyroidism patients plus 17 patients who later progressed from hyperthyroidism to ophthalmopathy. In roughly 6 hyperthyroidism patients, the T-cell repertoire of thyroid tissue was compared with the T-cell repertoire of blood. Once sampling was done, hyperthyroidism patients were given methimazole at a starting dose of 30 mg daily, while ophthalmopathy patients were given high-dose intravenous methylprednisolone. General conclusions and limits of the study: Sample size was not statistically predetermined, and group allocation was not concealed from the investigators. The 13-signature model separated ophthalmopathy from stable hyperthyroidism with about 86% sensitivity and around 84% specificity in cross-validation, and 80%/75% in the test set. Most expanded thyroid clonotypes with a frequency above 0.001 also appeared in blood, which suggests that blood repertoires may reflect the immune response in the thyroid. In validation, the model predicted ophthalmopathy progression with about 70% sensitivity and 72% to 80% specificity; 12 predicted patients were CT-confirmed with GO in a median of about 6.1 months.

The ophthalmopathy patients had moderately to severely active disease, with a Clinical Activity Score of 3 or higher, a NOSPECS grade of 4 or higher, and a disease duration of less than 3 months. Anyone with other autoimmune diseases, uncontrolled infections, pregnancy or lactation was excluded from the study. Diagnosis relied on clinical symptoms, serum thyroxine, TRAb, thyroid ultrasound and orbital computed tomography. Using Ficoll-Paque density gradient centrifugation, PBMCs were isolated from 10 ml of fresh peripheral blood. Total RNA was extracted with Trizol reagent and quality-checked on an Agilent 2100 Bioanalyzer. This clonotype showed up many times. This receptor's antigen is unknown. No quality values exist for individual bases; no much larger clone is one base distant. TCR beta CDR3 regions were amplified from RNA transcripts for repertoire sequencing. A first-round RT-PCR used HTBI primers with the Qiagen OneStep RT-PCR kit, followed by a second-round multiplex PCR, size selection and purification. Libraries were sequenced paired-end with 100 bp reads on an Illumina HiSeq2000. The authors' analysis ran thus. SOAPnuke was used to process the reads, throwing out any read that had adapters, had uncalled bases, had a mean Phred below 15, or lacked an exact constant-primer or identifier match. COPE v1.2.5 was used to merge the high-quality paired reads. Each unique nucleotide sequence was defined as a clonotype, and clonotypes were aligned to IMGT TRB V, D and J references with MiTCR v1.1. The analysis was limited to V-J combinations with a frequency above 0.0001, which together covered 99.2% of the repertoires. For each V-J combination, a TCR clonal expansion and chaos score was defined as the ratio of F50 clonal expansion to chaos observed in the TCRdist matrix. Welch's t-statistics and random forest were used to reduce features to 13 V-J combinations, which were fed into a naive Bayes classifier. Thyroid-blood repertoire similarity was quantified with the Morisita-Horn index. The public reads were reprocessed in TCRdb via fastp at Q25 and MiXCR, keeping in-frame beta chains. When rows share a CDR3 protein, they turn into one entry using the most common DNA and genes. TCRdb's processing, not the study's, gives the V and J calls here. In this sample the table shows about 40,000 distinct CDR3 sequences, 52% of which occur a single time. The ten largest account for roughly 18% of the sample.

Its CDR3 holds 15 amino acids, cysteine through phenylalanine. The DNA shown is the 45-base CDR3, in frame from base 1. Trimming removed 5 bases from V and 5 bases from J; the gene matches leave 9 bases unexplained. Sequenced sample: peripheral blood. The chain uses TRBV12-3 or TRBV12-4 and TRBJ1-2; 9 bases in between match TRBD1. This sequence was found in an adult man with Graves' ophthalmopathy. The CDR3 amino acid sequence is: CASSPQTGTGYGYTF. Read as DNA, the sequence is TGTGCCAGCAGTCCGCAAACCGGGACAGGGTATGGCTACACCTTC.